This TCR beta chain originates from a study of T cell responses to AZD1222 COVID-19 vaccine (dated by TCRdb to 2020 to 2023). In terms of the full investigation: TCR sequencing covered roughly 230 trial participants: about 210 given two doses of AZD1222 and about 26 given two doses of MenACWY control vaccine. Enrollment into the trials was organized by age into subgroups of 18-55, 56-69 and 70-plus years, and those subgroups contained approximately 150, 30 and 60 TCR-sequenced participants, respectively. The paper's findings and limits, for the study overall: Participants were mostly white British and included more females than males, and it was suggested by the authors that clonal diversity may have been underestimated. After two AZD1222 doses, spike-specific TCR breadth and depth were significantly higher than at day 0 and than in MenACWY recipients. In the small 56-69-year group, the increase in depth fell short of significance, most likely because of low power. Only a handful of AZD1222 recipients were SARS-CoV-2 seropositive at baseline, limiting conclusions about previously exposed vaccinees. Nearly half of unique spike-specific TCRs reportedly recognized epitopes outside regions mutated in the B.1.351 and B.1.1.7 variants. The whole spike protein was spanned by vaccine-associated CD4 TCRs, and dominant responses were seen in regions 160-218 and 743-854. No day 14 peak-response samples were available, so repertoires were characterized only after the peak T cell response.

V is pared back by 2 bases and J by 8 bases, with 13 bases lying between the germline termini. Reading the germline V gene gives CDR1 SGHRS and CDR2 YFSETQ. The CDR3, cysteine through phenylalanine, is 14 amino acids long. Only CDR3 DNA remains: 42 bases, in frame from the first base. With respect to this clone: Its antigen is unknown. Base qualities are not at hand, and no much larger clone is one base apart.

The CDR3 regions of human TCRbeta chains were subjected to immunosequencing. Per the original workflow: Repertoire TCRs were matched against a reference library of SARS-CoV-2-specific TCRs generated with the MIRA antigen-specificity platform. Breadth was defined as the fraction of unique TCRs that were SARS-CoV-2-associated. Depth was defined as the fraction of total T cells that were SARS-CoV-2-associated. Using the MIRA data, every spike-specific TCR was mapped to the spike region that the TCR reacted to and assigned to either a CD4 or a CD8 class. Log10-transformed breadth and depth values were compared by one-way ANOVA with Sidak's multiple comparisons tests. In its TCRdb copy, this immuneACCESS table keeps in-frame sequences only and misses some clones. Where compared with another copy, unresolved V genes explain less than half of these, and the others have no known cause. V and J calls plus clone size are reproduced from that table; the DNA served to infer D and trimming. Recorded for this sample are tens of thousands of clones; roughly 90% of them occurred a single time. The top ten hold 3.1% of the sample.

The sample's time point label is to be understood as: about 28 days (+/-7) after the second vaccine dose. AZD1222 recipients whose second dose came at about 4 weeks and those whose second dose came at about 12 weeks were combined into one group, since spike-specific TCR depth and breadth did not differ between the two schedules. The vaccinee samples were drawn from two UK trials, COV001 and COV002, one of which was a single-blind randomized controlled phase 2/3 trial testing AZD1222 (ChAdOx1 nCoV-19) in healthy adults. Trial participant PBMC samples were collected at day 0 and day 28 after the second dose for TCRbeta chain sequencing.

The TCR was taken from an adult who received the AZD1222 COVID-19 vaccine. The sequencing here drew on peripheral blood, taken 28 days after the second AZD1222 dose. The V gene is TRBV5-1 and the J gene is TRBJ1-4, and the D gene may be TRBD1, 6 bases matching. The CDR3 reads CASSFGGREEKLFF. DNA sequence: TGCGCCAGCAGCTTCGGGGGGCGGGAAGAAAAACTGTTTTTT.